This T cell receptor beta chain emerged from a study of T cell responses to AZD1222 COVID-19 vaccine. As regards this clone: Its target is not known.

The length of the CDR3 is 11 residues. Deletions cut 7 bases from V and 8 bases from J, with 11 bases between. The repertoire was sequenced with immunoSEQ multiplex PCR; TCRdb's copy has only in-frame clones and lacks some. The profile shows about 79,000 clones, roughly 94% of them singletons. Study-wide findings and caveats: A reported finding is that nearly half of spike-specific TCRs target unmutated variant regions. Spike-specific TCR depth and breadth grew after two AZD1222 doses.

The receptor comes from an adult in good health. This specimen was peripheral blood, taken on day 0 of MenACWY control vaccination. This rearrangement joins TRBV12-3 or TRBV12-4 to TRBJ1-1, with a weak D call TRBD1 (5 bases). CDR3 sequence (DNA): TGTGCCAGCACTACAGGCCCCGAAGCTTTCTTT. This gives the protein CASTTGPEAFF.